Listed below are T cell receptor beta chains from one sample, sequenced in a study of cytomegalovirus exposure and HLA in healthy donors. Method: immunoSEQ multiplex PCR; TCRdb's copy keeps in-frame clones and lacks some. Of around 130,000 clones listed, around 82% are singletons. The sample was PBMCs. These receptors all stem from a man in his forties or fifties in good health and CMV-seronegative. Each CDR3 is given with its conserved first and last residue. The D gene is left open where the match is weak. Rows give clone size only sometimes, using once, few, many, or a class for an expanded clone.

>.|TRBJ2-3|.|TRBV5-4
TGTGCCAGCAGCTTGGCGGGGAGCACAGATACGCAGTATTTT
CASSLAGSTDTQYF
>TRBD2|TRBJ2-1|.|TRBV27
TGTGCCAGCAGTCTGACTAGCGGGAGATCCCACAATGAGCAGTTCTTC
CASSLTSGRSHNEQFF
>.|TRBJ1-1|.|TRBV6-1
TGTGCCAGCAGATCAGTCGGGGGGGCAACTGAAGCTTTCTTT
CASRSVGGATEAFF
>TRBD1|TRBJ2-3|once|TRBV29-1
TGCAGCGTGGGGACAGGGGGCTCACCAGATACGCAGTATTTT
CSVGTGGSPDTQYF
>.|TRBJ1-1|.|TRBV18
TGTGCCAGCTCACCAACGACACTGAACACTGAAGCTTTCTTT
CASSPTTLNTEAFF
>.|TRBJ2-2|.|TRBV5-1
TGCGCCAGCAGCTTGGCTAGTTCAGGGGCCGGGGAGCTGTTTTTT
CASSLASSGAGELFF
>.|TRBJ2-5|.|TRBV7-9
TGTGCCAGCAGCTTAGCGCTGACAGAACAGTACTTC
CASSLALTEQYF
>TRBD1|TRBJ2-2|.|TRBV28
TGTGCCAGCAGACCCGGGACAGCGAACACCGGGGAGCTGTTTTTT
CASRPGTANTGELFF
>TRBD1|TRBJ1-3|.|TRBV5-4
TGTGCCAGCAGCCGCGCAGGGGGCTCTGGAAACACCATATATTTT
CASSRAGGSGNTIYF
>.|TRBJ2-7|few|TRBV6-1
TGTGCCAGCAGTGAGTCGGGGAGGTACGAGCAGTACTTC
CASSESGRYEQYF
>TRBD2|TRBJ2-1|.|TRBV9
TGTGCCAGCAGCGTAGGGATTAGCGGGAGACAAAGTGAGCAGTTCTTC
CASSVGISGRQSEQFF
>.|TRBJ1-6|.|TRBV9
TGTGCCAGCAGCGTAGCTGGAGAGTATAATTCACCCCTCCACTTT
CASSVAGEYNSPLHF
>.|TRBJ2-1|once|TRBV11-2
TGTGCCAGCAGCTTGCAGGGATGGGCATCTGAGCAGTTCTTC
CASSLQGWASEQFF
>TRBD2|TRBJ2-2|.|TRBV6-1
TGTGCCAGCACCCGGACTAGCGTGAACACCGGGGAGCTGTTTTTT
CASTRTSVNTGELFF